These 19 T cell receptor beta chains originate from one sample sequenced in a study of response to subunit inactivated influenza vaccine. TCRdb reprocessed the RT-PCR reads via MiXCR and lists one record per CDR3 protein. The sample carries about 540,000 distinct CDR3 sequences, 20% to 25% recorded once. This same sample was also part of a study on T cells expressing NK-cell markers. That publication notes: Making the TCR beta cDNA relied on 5'RACE template switching with UMIs.

The specimen comprised CD4+ T cells sorted from PBMCs, sampled roughly 13 days after vaccination. The source of these receptors is a man aged 50 or older who received an inactivated influenza vaccine.

This chain uses TRBV6-6 with TRBJ2-2; TRBD1 might be the D (6 bases). CDR3 length: 13 residues. In germline, CDR1 is MNHNY, CDR2 SVGAGI (reference sequence). Trimming left V 6 bases short and J 8 bases short, with 13 bases between. The CDR3 region has the DNA TGTGCCAGCAGATCAGGGGTTATTGGGGAGCTGTTTTTT. Its translation is CASRSGVIGELFF.

This clonotype has a handful of counts. The V call is TRBV2, the J call TRBJ1-1; unclear D gene. CDR1 and CDR2 from the germline V gene are SNHLY and FYNNEI. V lost 7 bases and J 1 base, leaving 4 bases between the germline ends. This CDR3 contains 11 residues. In DNA form, the CDR3 reads TGTGCCAGCAAGGGGAACACTGAAGCTTTCTTT. Translation gives CASKGNTEAFF.

This clonotype was seen a handful of times. The CDR3 DNA reads TGTGCCAGCAGCTCCGACCGAACAGGCACGCAGTATTTT. It encodes CASSSDRTGTQYF. This chain links TRBV7-8 with TRBJ2-3, with a tentative D call TRBD1 (5 bases). The CDR3 covers 13 residues. The V and J ends lost 4 bases and 9 bases respectively, with 14 bases between them. In germline, CDR1 is SGHVS, CDR2 FQNEAQ.

The V gene is TRBV6-2 or TRBV6-3, the J gene TRBJ2-5; D gene uncertain. The ends were cut back, 7 bases at V and 6 bases at J, with 24 bases in the middle. The germline gives CDR1 MNHEY, CDR2 SVGEGT. CDR3 length equals 16 residues. CDR3: CASTGVLTRSVKTQYF. The CDR3 nucleotides read TGTGCCAGCACCGGAGTACTCACACGTTCGGTAAAGACCCAGTACTTC.

The chain joins TRBV7-2 to TRBJ2-3; D is unresolved. The germline CDR1 and CDR2 sequences are SGHTA and FQGNSA. The CDR3 has 14 amino acids. Trimming left V 0 bases short and J 4 bases short, with 8 bases between. The CDR3 loop reads CASSLAALADTQYF. CDR3 in DNA: TGTGCCAGCAGCTTAGCGGCTTTGGCAGATACGCAGTATTTT.

CDR3 residues: CASSQRLGLAGYNEQFF. Here the CDR3 DNA reads TGTGCCAGCAGCCAAAGGTTGGGACTAGCGGGGTACAATGAGCAGTTCTTC. J is TRBJ2-1 and V is TRBV3-1, with 13 bases lining up with TRBD2. This CDR3 is built from 17 residues. Germline CDR1 and CDR2: LGHDT and YNNKEL (reference sequence). With V trimmed by 2 bases and J by 4 bases, 5 bases remained unmatched.

At least ten counts were recorded for this clonotype. The gene calls are TRBV5-1 and TRBJ1-4; perhaps TRBD1 as D (5 bases). The V end was cut by 3 bases, the J end by 6 bases, with 18 bases between. The CDR3 sequence is 16 residues long. Germline-derived CDR1 and CDR2 are SGHRS and YFSETQ. CDR3 in DNA: TGCGCCAGCAGCTCCTATTCCGGGACTGAGTATGAAAAACTGTTTTTT. It specifies CASSSYSGTEYEKLFF.

The rearrangement uses TRBV20-1 and TRBJ2-7; 8 bases align to TRBD2. J was trimmed by 3 bases and V by 2 bases; bases with no gene match: 9. Germline loops: CDR1 DFQATT, CDR2 SNEGSKA (reference sequence). The CDR3 is made up of 15 amino acids. The CDR3 DNA is TGCAGTGCTAGATCTAACCGGGAGGGCCTCTACGAGCAGTACTTC. This codes for CSARSNREGLYEQYF.

This chain links TRBV2 with TRBJ1-2; no clear D. This CDR3 has 15 amino acids. Looked up from germline, CDR1 is SNHLY and CDR2 is FYNNEI. Trimming pared 5 bases from V and 0 bases from J, leaving 13 bases between. The CDR3 nucleotides are TGTGCCAGCAGTACTAGCCAGCTTTCTAACTATGGCTACACCTTC. The encoded protein is CASSTSQLSNYGYTF.

V and J are TRBV28 and TRBJ2-5; 10 bases line up with TRBD2. Germline loops: CDR1 MDHEN, CDR2 SYDVKM. The ends lost 1 base at V and 3 bases at J; junction bases unmatched: 8. This CDR3 is built from 17 residues. CDR3 DNA sequence: TGTGCCAGCAGTTTATCCCTCTCCGGGACTAGCGAAGAGACCCAGTACTTC. This sequence encodes CASSLSLSGTSEETQYF.

The genes are TRBV4-1 and TRBJ2-1, with 8 bases identical to TRBD2. CDR1 MGHRA and CDR2 YSYEKL come from the germline V gene. The V and J ends lost 0 bases and 9 bases, in that order; junction bases with no gene match: 10. This CDR3 is 16 amino acids long. In DNA form, the CDR3 reads TGCGCCAGCAGCCAAGATGGGACGGGGGGGCGAGGTGAGCAGTTCTTC. Translated, it gives CASSQDGTGGRGEQFF.

The chain joins TRBV12-3 or TRBV12-4 to TRBJ2-2; 10 positions match TRBD2. Unmatched junction bases numbered 4, after V lost 4 bases and J lost 5 bases. CDR3 size: 15 residues. In nucleotides, the CDR3 is TGTGCCAGCAGTTCTAGCGGGGGTTTGACCGGGGAGCTGTTTTTT. It encodes CASSSSGGLTGELFF.

This chain joins TRBV20-1 and TRBJ2-1; 9 bases match TRBD2. The germline gives CDR1 DFQATT, CDR2 SNEGSKA (reference sequence). The CDR3 is 17 residues long. V was pared by 0 bases and J by 1 base, with 7 bases of the junction left unmatched. CDR3 in DNA: TGCAGTGCTAGAGATCTCCTTAGCGGGGGTTCCTACAATGAGCAGTTCTTC. It specifies CSARDLLSGGSYNEQFF.

The chain employs TRBV20-1 and TRBJ1-2; the D is unclear. CDR3 length: 11 residues. V gave up 7 bases and J gave up 6 bases, with 12 bases separating them. Germline CDR1 DFQATT, CDR2 SNEGSKA (reference sequence). The CDR3 sequence: CSVGESHGYTF. The CDR3, as DNA: TGCAGTGTTGGGGAGTCGCATGGCTACACCTTC.

This clonotype was picked up a small number of times. The chain recombines TRBV4-3 with TRBJ2-6; 8 bases fit TRBD1. The CDR3 loop spans 17 amino acids. V lost 4 bases and J lost 0; bases outside the gene matches: 5. CDR1 is LGHNA, CDR2 YSLEER, per germline. CDR3 in amino acids: CASSPGQGVSGANVLTF. CDR3 DNA sequence: TGCGCCAGCAGCCCCGGACAGGGTGTCTCTGGGGCCAACGTCCTGACTTTC.

This clonotype was counted between two and nine times. The V and J genes are TRBV6-2 or TRBV6-3 and TRBJ2-7, with D possibly being TRBD1 (6 bases). The CDR3 totals 13 residues. Trimming shortened V by 7 bases and J by 0 bases, and 10 bases separated the two germline ends. Germline-derived CDR1 and CDR2 are MNHEY and SVGEGT. The CDR3 bases are TGTGCCAGCAAAAGGACAGCCTCCTACGAGCAGTACTTC. Translated: CASKRTASYEQYF.

This clonotype was counted between two and nine times. This sequence joins TRBV20-1 and TRBJ2-3, with D unresolved. Germline values: CDR1 DFQATT, CDR2 SNEGSKA (reference sequence). The V gene lost 6 bases and the J gene lost 6 bases, with 19 bases spanning the gap. The CDR3 spans 14 residues. CDR3 sequence reads: CSANRPGDLDTQYF. CDR3 DNA sequence: TGCAGTGCCAACCGTCCGGGTGACTTGGATACGCAGTATTTT.

This clonotype was observed a few times. This rearrangement joins TRBV20-1 to TRBJ2-1, with TRBD2 matching 7 bases. Germline trimming cut 5 bases from V and 6 bases from J; bases unmatched to any gene: 7. The V gene's germline CDR1 is DFQATT and CDR2 SNEGSKA (reference sequence). The CDR3 is 13 amino acids. CDR3 amino acids: CSAYTGLFNEQFF. The CDR3, as DNA: TGCAGTGCTTACACGGGACTATTCAATGAGCAGTTCTTC.

This clonotype was seen only a few times. The rearrangement links TRBV9 to TRBJ2-1; unclear D gene. CDR1 and CDR2 from the germline V gene are SGDLS and YYNGEE. The CDR3 is 12 residues long. Trimming pared 4 bases from V and 4 bases from J, leaving 6 bases between. The DNA of the CDR3 is TGTGCCAGCAGCACCCTATACAATGAGCAGTTCTTC. This encodes CASSTLYNEQFF.